Listed below are T cell receptor beta chains from one sample, sequenced in a study of cytomegalovirus exposure and HLA in healthy donors. Sequencing used immunoSEQ multiplex PCR; TCRdb keeps in-frame clones, though not all of them. The table lists about 190,000 clones, roughly 87% of them singletons. Material: PBMCs. These receptors were taken from a boy aged 2-9 years in good health and CMV-seronegative. CDR3s include the opening cysteine and the closing phenylalanine or tryptophan. A D gene is named only where the DNA matches it firmly. Clone size is given for some rows only: seen once, a few or many times, or a class if the clone is expanded.

>.|TRBV5-1|TRBJ2-5|.
TGCGCCAGCAGCCTAGGACAGGAGACCCAGTACTTC
CASSLGQETQYF
>.|TRBV2|TRBJ2-2|.
TGTGCCAGCAGCCCAACCGGGATAACGGAGACGGGGGAGCTGTTTTTT
CASSPTGITETGELFF
>.|TRBV2|TRBJ1-1|TRBD1
TGTGCCGCATCGGGACAGAAGAACACTGAAGCTTTCTTT
CAASGQKNTEAFF
>.|TRBV6-5|TRBJ1-6|.
TGTGCCAGCAGTTACGTGGGGGCCGATCTCCACTTT
CASSYVGADLHF
>.|TRBV28|TRBJ2-7|.
TGTGCCAGCAGTCTTAAGGGGGGGTTCTACGAGCAGTACTTC
CASSLKGGFYEQYF
>.|TRBV21-1|TRBJ2-7|.
TGTGCCAGCAGCAAAAACCTTAGCGGGAAACTAGATCGAACCTACGAGCAGTACTTC
CASSKNLSGKLDRTYEQYF
>.|TRBV5-4|TRBJ2-5|TRBD1
TGTGCCAGCAGCCGGACAGGGATCCAAGAGACCCAGTACTTC
CASSRTGIQETQYF
>.|TRBV19|TRBJ2-5|TRBD1
TGTGCCACAAGCCGGACAGGGACCTTACAAGAGACCCAGTACTTC
CATSRTGTLQETQYF
>.|TRBV7-2|TRBJ2-1|TRBD1
TGTGCCAGCAGCGAGACCGGGACAGGGAGCTCCTACAATGAGCAGTTCTTC
CASSETGTGSSYNEQFF
>.|TRBV28|TRBJ1-2|TRBD1
TGTGCCACGCTGACAGGGGACAACTATGGCTACACCTTC
CATLTGDNYGYTF
>.|TRBV14|TRBJ2-7|.
TGTGCCAGCACCCCTAAGGCAGGGAACCCCTACGAGCAGTACTTC
CASTPKAGNPYEQYF
>.|TRBV27|TRBJ1-1|.
TGTGCCAGCAGCCGGGCGGGGGGGAACACTGAAGCTTTCTTT
CASSRAGGNTEAFF
>.|TRBV18|TRBJ1-6|.
TGTGCCAGCTCGGATCGACAGGAGCGTTCACCCCTCCACTTT
CASSDRQERSPLHF
>.|TRBV29-1|TRBJ2-5|TRBD2
TGCAGCGTGAAACCGGGACTAGCGGGAGGGTTTGAAACCCAGTACTTC
CSVKPGLAGGFETQYF
>.|TRBV30|TRBJ2-7|.
TGTGCCTGGAGAGCTACAGGAAGCAACTCCTACGAGCAGTACTTC
CAWRATGSNSYEQYF
>.|TRBV28|TRBJ1-5|.
TGTGCCAGCAGGACGAGACAGGTCCGGAATCAGCCCCAGCATTTT
CASRTRQVRNQPQHF
>few|TRBV13|TRBJ1-2|TRBD1
TGTGCCAGCAGCCCAGGACAGGCGCCTTGGTATGGCTACACCTTC
CASSPGQAPWYGYTF
>few|TRBV5-1|TRBJ2-5|TRBD2
TGCGCCAGCAGCTTGACCGGGACTAGCGGCCGGGAGACCCAGTACTTC
CASSLTGTSGRETQYF
>.|TRBV6-5|TRBJ2-1|.
TGTGCCAGCAGTTTCGTAAGTGGGAGTGCCTACAATGAGCAGTTCTTC
CASSFVSGSAYNEQFF
>.|TRBV7-8|TRBJ2-1|.
TGTGCCAGCAGCATGCGGCAGCGGACCGAACTTTACAATGAGCAGTTCTTC
CASSMRQRTELYNEQFF
>once|TRBV2|TRBJ2-5|TRBD2
TGTGCCAGCAGTGAACGCAGCGGGGTAGCGGGGGTTCAAGAGACCCAGTACTTC
CASSERSGVAGVQETQYF
>.|TRBV7-8|TRBJ2-7|TRBD2
TGTGCCAGCAGCTTCGGGACTAGCGGCAGCTACGAGCAGTACTTC
CASSFGTSGSYEQYF
>.|TRBV29-1|TRBJ2-3|.
TGCAGCGTTCGCGAGATTGGCGGGAATCATAGGGGCACAGATACGCAGTATTTT
CSVREIGGNHRGTDTQYF
>.|TRBV30|TRBJ2-4|.
TGTGCCTGGAGTGAGGAGGCAGGGGAGGCCAAAAACATTCAGTACTTC
CAWSEEAGEAKNIQYF
>.|TRBV27|TRBJ1-2|.
TGTGCCAGCAGCAAATTCGGCTACCCTCGGGACAAATATGGCTACACCTTC
CASSKFGYPRDKYGYTF
>.|TRBV10-2|TRBJ1-1|.
TGCGCCAGCCGCTCCCAGATGAACACTGAAGCTTTCTTT
CASRSQMNTEAFF
>.|TRBV7-3|TRBJ1-1|.
TGTGCCAGCAGGTGGACACCTAACACTGAAGCTTTCTTT
CASRWTPNTEAFF
>.|TRBV9|TRBJ2-7|TRBD2
TGTGCCAGCAGCGGGGGAGGACTAGCGGCATACGAGCAGTACTTC
CASSGGGLAAYEQYF
>.|TRBV19|TRBJ1-2|.
TGTGCCAGTAGCGCTCCAGACAGAGACTATGGCTACACCTTC
CASSAPDRDYGYTF
>.|TRBV5-4|TRBJ2-7|TRBD2
TGTGCCAGCAAAAACCCAACTAGCGAAAGAGCCTACGAGCAGTACTTC
CASKNPTSERAYEQYF
>.|TRBV2|TRBJ2-5|TRBD1
TGTGCCAGCAGTGCCCCCTTCGGACAGGGGGAGACCCAGTACTTC
CASSAPFGQGETQYF
>.|TRBV6-5|TRBJ2-7|.
TGTGCCAGCAGTTACGCAACAGCTCCCTACGAGCAGTACTTC
CASSYATAPYEQYF
>.|TRBV13|TRBJ2-3|TRBD2
TGTGCCAGCACCCCCAGAGCGGGGGCCACAGATACGCAGTATTTT
CASTPRAGATDTQYF
>.|TRBV7-8|TRBJ1-5|.
TGTGCCAGCAGCTTAGGAGTCAGACAGGACCGGGGTCAGCCCCAGCATTTT
CASSLGVRQDRGQPQHF
>.|TRBV5-4|TRBJ2-7|.
TGTGCCAGCAGCTTGGATGGAGCCCCCTACGAGCAGTACTTC
CASSLDGAPYEQYF
>.|TRBV4-1|TRBJ2-7|TRBD2
TGCGCCAGCAGCCGGACTAGCGGGGGGAACGAGCAGTACTTC
CASSRTSGGNEQYF
>.|TRBV28|TRBJ2-7|TRBD2
TGTGCCAGCAGATCCCCTGGGCGGGGGAACTCCTACGAGCAGTACTTC
CASRSPGRGNSYEQYF
>few|TRBV5-4|TRBJ1-2|TRBD1
TGTGCCAGCAGCTCCCCTCACAGGGGGAACTATGGCTACACCTTC
CASSSPHRGNYGYTF
>.|TRBV19|TRBJ1-5|TRBD1
TGTGCCAGTAGTACGCTCGGGATACAGGGGCCCCTAGGTCGCAATCAGCCCCAGCATTTT
CASSTLGIQGPLGRNQPQHF
>.|TRBV30|TRBJ1-2|TRBD1
TGTGCCTGGAGATCAGGGGGCTATGGCTACACCTTC
CAWRSGGYGYTF
>.|TRBV6-5|TRBJ2-7|TRBD1
TGTGCCAGCAGTGTAGGACAGGGAGAGACCTACGAGCAGTACTTC
CASSVGQGETYEQYF
>.|TRBV29-1|TRBJ2-1|TRBD2
TGCAGCGTTGGACTAGCGGGAGTCACCAATGAGCAGTTCTTC
CSVGLAGVTNEQFF
>.|TRBV6-5|TRBJ2-7|TRBD1
TGTGCCAGCAGCCGCGAGACGACAGGGAACGAGCAGTACTTC
CASSRETTGNEQYF
>few|TRBV15|TRBJ2-3|TRBD1
TGTGCCGCTGGGACAGGGGGCACAGATACGCAGTATTTT
CAAGTGGTDTQYF
>.|TRBV5-1|TRBJ2-7|TRBD2
TGCGCCAGCAGCCTGGCAGCGGGGGGTTACGAGCAGTACTTC
CASSLAAGGYEQYF
>.|TRBV2|TRBJ2-7|.
TGTGCCAGCAGGGGGAGACACGAGCAGTACTTC
CASRGRHEQYF
>.|TRBV14|TRBJ2-7|TRBD1
TGTGCCAGCAGTCGCCTTAGGACAGGCTACTACGAGCAGTACTTC
CASSRLRTGYYEQYF